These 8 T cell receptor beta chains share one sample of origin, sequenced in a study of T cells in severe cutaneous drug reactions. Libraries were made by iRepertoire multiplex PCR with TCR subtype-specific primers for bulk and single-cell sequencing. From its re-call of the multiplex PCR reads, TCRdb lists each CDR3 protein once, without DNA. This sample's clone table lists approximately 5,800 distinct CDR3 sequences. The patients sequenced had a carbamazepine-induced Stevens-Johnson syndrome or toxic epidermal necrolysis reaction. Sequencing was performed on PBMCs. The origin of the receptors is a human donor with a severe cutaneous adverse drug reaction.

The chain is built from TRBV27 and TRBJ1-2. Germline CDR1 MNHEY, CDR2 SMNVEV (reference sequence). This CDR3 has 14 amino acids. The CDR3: CASSRNGRVAGYTF.

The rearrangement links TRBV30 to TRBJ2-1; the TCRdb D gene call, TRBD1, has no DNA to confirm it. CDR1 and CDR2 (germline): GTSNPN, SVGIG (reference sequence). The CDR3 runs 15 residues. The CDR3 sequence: CAWRATGQDYNEQFF.

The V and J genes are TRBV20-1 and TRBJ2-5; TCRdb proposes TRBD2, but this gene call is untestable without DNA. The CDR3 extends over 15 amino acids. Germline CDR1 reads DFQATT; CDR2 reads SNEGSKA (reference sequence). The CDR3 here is CSASGVAERQETQYF.

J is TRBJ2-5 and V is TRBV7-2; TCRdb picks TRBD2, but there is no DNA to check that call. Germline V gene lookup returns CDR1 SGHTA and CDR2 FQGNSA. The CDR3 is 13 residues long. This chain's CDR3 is CASRERAAETQYF.

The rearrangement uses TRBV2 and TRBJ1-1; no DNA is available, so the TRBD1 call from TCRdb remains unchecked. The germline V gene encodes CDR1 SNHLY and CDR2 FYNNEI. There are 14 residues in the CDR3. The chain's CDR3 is CASLISRVKTEAFF.

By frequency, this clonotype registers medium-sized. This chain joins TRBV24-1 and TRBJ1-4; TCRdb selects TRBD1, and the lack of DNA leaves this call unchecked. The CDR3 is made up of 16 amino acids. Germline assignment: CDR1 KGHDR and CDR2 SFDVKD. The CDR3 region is CATSDPLQGANEKLFF.

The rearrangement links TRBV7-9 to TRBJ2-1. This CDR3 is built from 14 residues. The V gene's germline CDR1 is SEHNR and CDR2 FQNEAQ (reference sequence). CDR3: CASSPPASLNEQFF.

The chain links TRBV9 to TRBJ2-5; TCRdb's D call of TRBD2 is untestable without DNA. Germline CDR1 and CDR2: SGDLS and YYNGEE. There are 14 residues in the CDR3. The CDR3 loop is CASSVRGGQETQYF.